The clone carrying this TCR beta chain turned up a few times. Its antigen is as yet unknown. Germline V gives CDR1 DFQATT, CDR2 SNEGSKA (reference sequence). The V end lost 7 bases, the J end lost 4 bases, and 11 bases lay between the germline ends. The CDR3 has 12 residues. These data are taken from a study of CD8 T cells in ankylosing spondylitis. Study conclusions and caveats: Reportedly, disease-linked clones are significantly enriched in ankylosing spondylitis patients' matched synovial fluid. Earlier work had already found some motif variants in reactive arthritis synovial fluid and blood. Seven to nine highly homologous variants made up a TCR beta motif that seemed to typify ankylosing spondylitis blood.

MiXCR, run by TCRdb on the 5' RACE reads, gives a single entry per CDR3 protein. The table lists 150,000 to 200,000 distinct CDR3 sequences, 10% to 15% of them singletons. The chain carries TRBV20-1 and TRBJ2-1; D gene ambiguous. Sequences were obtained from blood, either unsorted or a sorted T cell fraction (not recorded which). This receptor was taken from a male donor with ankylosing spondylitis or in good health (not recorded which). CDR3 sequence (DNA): TGCAGTGGAGGACCCCGTTACAATGAGCAGTTCTTC. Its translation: CSGGPRYNEQFF.